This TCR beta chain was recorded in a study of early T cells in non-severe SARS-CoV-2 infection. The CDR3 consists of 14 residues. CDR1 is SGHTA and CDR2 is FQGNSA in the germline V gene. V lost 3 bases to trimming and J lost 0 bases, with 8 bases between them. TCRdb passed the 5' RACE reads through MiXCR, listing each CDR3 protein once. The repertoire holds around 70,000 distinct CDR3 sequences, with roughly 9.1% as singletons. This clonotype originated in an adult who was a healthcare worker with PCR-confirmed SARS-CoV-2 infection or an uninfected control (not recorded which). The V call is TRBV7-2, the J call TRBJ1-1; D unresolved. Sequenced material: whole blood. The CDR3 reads CASSFKAMNTEAFF. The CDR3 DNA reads TGTGCCAGCAGCTTCAAGGCCATGAACACTGAAGCTTTCTTT.